The 22 T cell receptor beta chains below were found in one sample sequenced in a study of blood T cell repertoires in COVID-19. Assay: immunoSEQ multiplex PCR; the TCRdb copy retains only in-frame clones and omits some. This table has 240,000 or so clones, roughly 80% appearing once. Sequenced input: peripheral blood. All receptors come from a woman between 18 and 30 years old with acute or convalescent COVID-19.

The chain carries TRBV19 and TRBJ1-1; D unresolved. The germline gives CDR1 LNHDA, CDR2 SQIVND (reference sequence). The V end lost 10 bases, the J end lost 2 bases, and 20 bases lay between the germline ends. CDR3 length: 15 amino acids. CDR3: CAIFQNRETNTEAFF. The CDR3 DNA follows: TGTGCCATCTTTCAGAACCGGGAGACTAACACTGAAGCTTTCTTT.

This clone was observed many times. V gene TRBV28 combines with J gene TRBJ2-2; 13 nucleotides align to TRBD2. Losses at the gene ends were 5 bases for V and 4 bases for J; bases not matched to a gene: 7. The CDR3 contains 17 residues. Germline V gene lookup returns CDR1 MDHEN and CDR2 SYDVKM. The DNA for the CDR3 is TGTGCCAGCAGTCCTACTAGCGGGAGGGGTGGCACCGGGGAGCTGTTTTTT. Its translation: CASSPTSGRGGTGELFF.

This chain uses TRBV3-1 (or the pseudogene TRBV3-2) with TRBJ2-3; D gene unclear. The CDR3 runs to 14 residues. Germline V lookup: CDR1 LGHDT, CDR2 YNNKEL (reference sequence). The germline V and J ends were trimmed by 1 base and 2 bases, with 7 bases remaining between them. DNA of the CDR3: TGTGCCAGCAGCCAAGGGGCGAACACAGATACGCAGTATTTT. This sequence encodes CASSQGANTDTQYF.

This rearrangement joins TRBV28 to TRBJ1-2; D gene ambiguous. The CDR3 has 12 residues. The germline V gene has CDR1 MDHEN and CDR2 SYDVKM. Trimming took 3 bases from V and 2 from J, leaving 4 bases between them. The CDR3 DNA reads TGTGCCAGCAGTTTGGGCAACTATGGCTACACCTTC. Protein sequence: CASSLGNYGYTF.

The V call is TRBV7-9, the J call TRBJ1-2; no firm D call. Germline V gene data show CDR1 as SEHNR and CDR2 as FQNEAQ (reference sequence). V was cut by 5 bases and J by 3 bases, with 25 bases left in between. The CDR3 totals 18 residues. The CDR3 protein is CASSRLTPKGSWDYGYTF. The CDR3 coding sequence is TGTGCCAGCAGCCGACTCACACCCAAAGGGAGTTGGGACTATGGCTACACCTTC.

The CDR3 here is CASSPTTGTTQPQHF. CDR3 DNA: TGTGCCAGCAGCCCTACGACAGGGACGACCCAGCCCCAGCATTTT. The chain employs TRBV27 and TRBJ1-5, with TRBD1 identical over 7 bases. CDR1 MNHEY and CDR2 SMNVEV come from the germline V gene (reference sequence). V gave up 6 bases and J gave up 7 bases; unmatched junction bases: 12. CDR3 size: 15 residues.

This chain links TRBV6-5 with TRBJ1-2; possible D gene TRBD1, 5 bases. The CDR3 contains 12 residues. Germline CDR1 is MNHEY and CDR2 is SVGAGI. Trimming left V 4 bases short and J 4 bases short, with 7 bases between. CDR3 coding DNA: TGTGCCAGCAGTTCGCAGGGCTATGGCTACACCTTC. Its translation: CASSSQGYGYTF.

This clone showed up many times. The J gene is TRBJ1-5, the V gene TRBV10-3, with 10 bases aligning to TRBD1. CDR1 is ENHRY, CDR2 SYGVKD, per germline. V lost 9 bases to trimming and J lost 0 bases; unmatched junction nucleotides: 2. The CDR3 is 14 amino acids. The CDR3 sequence: CAMGTGDSNQPQHF. In DNA, the CDR3 is TGTGCCATGGGGACAGGGGATAGCAATCAGCCCCAGCATTTT.

The chain recombines TRBV3-1 (or the pseudogene TRBV3-2) with TRBJ1-3; possibly TRBD1 for D (6 bases). Between the trimmed V and J ends, which lost 6 bases and 4 bases, there was a span of 16 bases. CDR3 length: 15 amino acids. The germline gives CDR1 LGHDT, CDR2 YNNKEL (reference sequence). The CDR3 nucleotides are TGTGCCAGCAGTCGACCACAGGGTTCGGGAAACACCATATATTTT. It encodes CASSRPQGSGNTIYF.

The J gene is TRBJ1-1, the V gene TRBV6-5; 10 bases are a match to TRBD1. The ends lost 8 bases at V and 3 bases at J; junction bases unmatched: 9. Per germline, CDR1 MNHEY and CDR2 SVGAGI. The CDR3 loop spans 15 amino acids. CDR3 bases: TGTGCCAGCTCGGGACAGGGGTTTATGGACACTGAAGCTTTCTTT. Translating it yields CASSGQGFMDTEAFF.

This clone showed up just a few times. This chain links TRBV15 with TRBJ1-6; D remains unclear. Trimming shortened V by 1 base and J by 0 bases, and 4 bases separated the two germline ends. Per the germline V gene, CDR1 is LNHNV and CDR2 is YYDKDF (reference sequence). The CDR3 consists of 15 residues. CDR3 DNA: TGTGCCACCAGCAGAGGGAGCTCCTATAATTCACCCCTCCACTTT. It yields the protein CATSRGSSYNSPLHF.

V gene TRBV5-8 combines with J gene TRBJ1-2, with 9 bases that match TRBD1. The germline V gene encodes CDR1 SGHTS and CDR2 YDEGEE. With 4 bases clipped from V and 6 bases from J, the junction kept 10 bases outside the gene matches. The CDR3 totals 15 residues. The CDR3 bases are TGTGCCAGCAGCAGGAACCCGGACAGGGGAAATGGCTACACCTTC. Its translation is CASSRNPDRGNGYTF.

The chain links TRBV6-4 to TRBJ2-1; D call uncertain. The CDR3 sequence is 11 residues long. Trimming took off 5 bases at V and 9 bases at J, with 8 bases between the two ends. From germline, CDR1 is MRHNA and CDR2 SNTAGT. CDR3 sequence (DNA): TGTGCCAGCAGTAATAGTTTTGAGCAGTTCTTC. Protein sequence: CASSNSFEQFF.

This chain uses TRBV7-8 with TRBJ1-2; the D is unclear. The CDR3 contains 14 residues. Trimming pared 0 bases from V and 5 bases from J, leaving 10 bases between. Germline CDR1 reads SGHVS; CDR2 reads FQNEAQ. The CDR3: CASSLAGMDYGYTF. For the CDR3, the DNA is TGTGCCAGCAGCTTAGCGGGCATGGATTATGGCTACACCTTC.

J is TRBJ2-5 and V is TRBV28; D perhaps matches TRBD1 (6 bases). V lost 6 bases and J lost 4, with 9 bases in between. This CDR3 has 12 residues. Germline V gives CDR1 MDHEN, CDR2 SYDVKM. Here the CDR3 reads CASRSQGETQYF. Written as DNA, the CDR3 is TGTGCCAGCAGGTCACAGGGAGAGACCCAGTACTTC.

The chain is built from TRBV28 and TRBJ2-3; tentatively, D is TRBD1 (6 bases). Trimming left V 6 bases short and J 3 bases short, with 16 bases between. Germline V CDR1 and CDR2: MDHEN, SYDVKM. CDR3 length equals 15 residues. The chain's CDR3 is CASSRGWGPTDTQYF. The CDR3 DNA reads as TGTGCCAGCAGCAGGGGTTGGGGTCCTACAGATACGCAGTATTTT. The whole variable domain, remainder taken from reference TRBV28 and TRBJ2-3, is DVKVTQSSRYLVKRTGEKVFLECVQDMDHENMFWYRQDPGLGLRLIYFSYDVKMKEKGDIPEGYSVSREKKERFSLILESASTNQTSMYLCASSRGWGPTDTQYFGPGTRLTVL.

This chain connects TRBV4-2 to TRBJ2-3; D ambiguous. Trimming stripped 1 base from V and 7 bases from J, with 6 bases between. Germline V gene lookup returns CDR1 LGHNA and CDR2 YNFKEQ. The CDR3 is 12 amino acids. In nucleotides, the CDR3 is TGTGCCAGCAGCCAAGTGTCCAATACGCAGTATTTT. Translation: CASSQVSNTQYF.

This clone was counted a few times. This rearrangement joins TRBV3-1 (or the pseudogene TRBV3-2) to TRBJ1-3; tentatively, D is TRBD1 (6 bases). This CDR3 has 17 amino acids. Trimming pared 1 base from V and 2 bases from J, leaving 15 bases between. Germline values: CDR1 LGHDT, CDR2 YNNKEL (reference sequence). The chain's CDR3 is CASSQGWRGGTGNTIYF. In nucleotides, the CDR3 is TGTGCCAGCAGCCAAGGGTGGAGGGGGGGGACTGGAAACACCATATATTTT.

The V gene is TRBV4-3, the J gene TRBJ2-7; D remains unclear. V lost 0 bases to trimming and J lost 3 bases, with 12 bases between them. The CDR3 length is 15 residues. In germline, CDR1 is LGHNA, CDR2 YSLEER. The CDR3 loop is CASSQDKSDFYEQYF. CDR3 in DNA: TGCGCCAGCAGCCAAGATAAGTCAGATTTCTACGAGCAGTACTTC.

The gene calls are TRBV4-2 and TRBJ1-5, with TRBD1 matching 7 bases. CDR1 LGHNA and CDR2 YNFKEQ come from the germline V gene. Trimming at V came to 3 bases and at J to 2 bases, leaving 4 bases not matched to a gene. The CDR3 totals 15 residues. The CDR3: CASSQGTAGNQPQHF. CDR3 bases: TGTGCCAGCAGCCAGGGGACAGCAGGCAATCAGCCCCAGCATTTT.

The chain has TRBV6-2 or TRBV6-3 and TRBJ2-7; D is unclear. The CDR3 runs 15 residues. Per germline, CDR1 MNHEY and CDR2 SVGEGT. The V and J ends lost 2 bases and 2 bases respectively, with 13 bases between them. The CDR3 loop reads CASSYGSHSPYEQYF. In nucleotides, the CDR3 is TGTGCCAGCAGTTACGGTAGTCACTCACCCTACGAGCAGTACTTC.

The chain couples TRBV6-4 to TRBJ1-5; D not resolved. The CDR3 contains 15 residues. Trimming left V 2 bases short and J 1 base short, with 9 bases between. Germline V gene sequence: CDR1 MRHNA, CDR2 SNTAGT. CDR3 in amino acids: CASSDMPGSNQPQHF. In DNA, the CDR3 is TGTGCCAGCAGTGACATGCCCGGGAGCAATCAGCCCCAGCATTTT.